What follows describes a single T cell receptor beta chain. The antigen is undetermined. Per germline, CDR1 LNHNV and CDR2 YYDKDF (reference sequence). This CDR3 contains 13 residues. The junction had 3 bases not matched to a gene; V was cut back by 4 bases and J by 8 bases. The source of the sample is a study of CD4 T cells in relation to SARS-CoV-2 and coronaviruses. Across the study: After about nine days of antigen culture, PBMC TCR beta CDR3s were sequenced.

Here immunoSEQ multiplex PCR was the method, and the copy in TCRdb shows in-frame clones only, minus some. This table holds under 20,000 clones, 65% to 75% found once. Unexposed donor CD4+ T cells date from about 2011-2018, before the COVID-19 pandemic. The cells were cultured for around ten days before CD4+ T cells were isolated. The study, taken as a whole, reports: SARS-CoV-2-driven expansion was significantly weaker in crossreactive than monoreactive clones.

The sample consisted of CD4+ T cells from PBMCs, cultured in vitro. The J gene is TRBJ1-2, the V gene TRBV15, with 11 bases identical to TRBD1. This clonotype originated in a human donor in good health. The CDR3 sequence: CATSTDRGLGYTF. Written as DNA, the CDR3 is TGTGCCACCAGCACGGACAGGGGGCTAGGCTACACCTTC.